The clone carrying this T cell receptor (beta chain) was seen repeatedly, ten times or more. CDR1 and CDR2 (germline): MDHEN, SYDVKM. This CDR3 is 18 amino acids long. Trimming at V came to 2 bases and at J to 1 base, leaving 13 bases not matched to a gene. TCRdb analysed the 5' RACE reads with MiXCR anew, one entry per CDR3 protein. The sample contains around 29,000 distinct CDR3 sequences, 5% to 6% of which appear only once. This sample stems from a study of early T cells in non-severe SARS-CoV-2 infection. The J gene is TRBJ2-7, the V gene TRBV28, with 8 bases aligning to TRBD1. The specimen sequenced was whole blood. This sequence originates from an adult who was a healthcare worker with PCR-confirmed SARS-CoV-2 infection or an uninfected control (not recorded which). DNA of the CDR3: TGTGCCAGCAGTTTAATCCCGACCGGGACAGGTCTATCCTACGAGCAGTACTTC. Translated, it gives CASSLIPTGTGLSYEQYF.